The rows below give T cell receptor beta chains drawn from one sample of a study of blood T cell repertoires in COVID-19. Repertoires were generated with immunoSEQ multiplex PCR, while TCRdb's copy carries only in-frame clones and drops some. This table has around 190,000 clones, 80% to 90% appearing once. Sequences were obtained from PBMCs or T cells enriched from blood (not recorded which). The origin of the receptors is a woman under 30 who had recovered from COVID-19. Each CDR3 is given with its conserved first and last residue. Fields, in order: J gene, V gene, clone size, D gene, CDR3 DNA, CDR3 protein. D genes are given only for firm matches. Size is stated for part of the rows, as once, few or many counts, or as a class when the clone is expanded.

>TRBJ2-7|TRBV2|.|.
TGTGCCAGCAGTGCGTACAGGGTGGTTGACGAGCAGTACTTC
CASSAYRVVDEQYF
>TRBJ1-5|TRBV15|.|.
TGTGCCACCAGCCGCCCTGGGGGGAAAGGTCAGCCCCAGCATTTT
CATSRPGGKGQPQHF
>TRBJ1-5|TRBV28|.|TRBD1
TGTGCCAGCAGTTTCCAGGGGGATCAGCCCCAGCATTTT
CASSFQGDQPQHF
>TRBJ2-2|TRBV19|.|TRBD1
TGTGCCAGTAGTGCCCATCCCTCAACAGGGGGCGCATGGGTCGGGGAGCTGTTTTTT
CASSAHPSTGGAWVGELFF
>TRBJ1-4|TRBV28|.|TRBD1
TGTGCCAGCAGTTCTTACGAGGGACAGATAAATGAAAAACTGTTTTTT
CASSSYEGQINEKLFF
>TRBJ1-2|TRBV6-5|.|.
TGTGCCAGCAGAACCTCAACAGGGTCCTATGGCTACACCTTC
CASRTSTGSYGYTF
>TRBJ1-1|TRBV7-9|.|.
TGTGCCAGCAGCGCGACCTGGGGGGATACTGAAGCTTTCTTT
CASSATWGDTEAFF
>TRBJ2-7|TRBV6-4|.|.
TGTGCCAGCAGTGACTCTGCGCAAACCACCGAGTACTTC
CASSDSAQTTEYF
>TRBJ2-1|TRBV3-1/TRBV3-2|.|TRBD2
TGTGCCAGCAGCTACTGGGGAGGGAATGTTGGTGAGCAGTTCTTC
CASSYWGGNVGEQFF
>TRBJ1-1|TRBV6-4|.|.
TGTGCCAGCAGCACATCGGGACACTCTAGGTGGTTCTTT
CASSTSGHSRWFF
>TRBJ1-5|TRBV28|.|.
TGTGCCAGCATCCTACAGGGTATGAATCAGCCCCAGCATTTT
CASILQGMNQPQHF
>TRBJ2-2|TRBV2|.|TRBD1
TGTGCCAGTACGACAGGGTGGGGCGGGGAGCTGTTTTTT
CASTTGWGGELFF
>TRBJ1-4|TRBV2|.|.
TGTGCCAGCAGTGAGGTTATCCAGGGCTTAAATGAAAAACTGTTTTTT
CASSEVIQGLNEKLFF
>TRBJ2-3|TRBV6-4|.|TRBD2
TGTGCCAGCACGAAGCGGGGGGGGAGCACAGATACGCAGTATTTT
CASTKRGGSTDTQYF
>TRBJ2-1|TRBV19|.|.
TGTGCCAGTAGTATAGATCTTTCCTACAATGAGCAGTTCTTC
CASSIDLSYNEQFF
>TRBJ1-2|TRBV29-1|.|.
TGCAGCGTTGCCAGGGCCACTAACTATGGCTACACCTTC
CSVARATNYGYTF
>TRBJ2-2|TRBV6-4|few|.
TGTGCCAGCAGTGATGTAGCAGAGACCGGGGAGCTGTTTTTT
CASSDVAETGELFF
>TRBJ1-5|TRBV23-1|.|.
TGCGCCAGCAGTCAAACAGGGTTTTATAGCAATCAGCCCCAGCATTTT
CASSQTGFYSNQPQHF
>TRBJ1-2|TRBV13|once|TRBD1
TGTGCCAGCAGCCTCGGACAGGATCCCCCTAACTATGGCTACACCTTC
CASSLGQDPPNYGYTF
>TRBJ2-5|TRBV6-2/TRBV6-3|few|TRBD2
TGTGCCAGCAGTCCCTTAGCGGGGGGGCGGGAGACCCAGTACTTC
CASSPLAGGRETQYF
>TRBJ1-5|TRBV6-5|once|.
TGTGCCAGCAGCGCTACAGGGACCAATCAGCCCCAGCATTTT
CASSATGTNQPQHF
>TRBJ2-5|TRBV6-6|once|TRBD2
TGTGCCAGCAGCCAAGAAATAGCGGGGGGGCGAGAGACCCAGTACTTC
CASSQEIAGGRETQYF